This T cell receptor beta chain came from a study of STAT5B mutations in CD4+ large granular lymphocyte leukemia. V was clipped by 6 bases and J by 4 bases, with 4 bases between them. In germline, CDR1 is LNHDA, CDR2 SQIVND (reference sequence). CDR3 length: 11 residues. Clones were read by immunoSEQ multiplex PCR, and TCRdb kept only the in-frame ones, dropping some. The sample lists roughly 38,000 clones, about four fifths seen once, with approximately 0.53% in the top ten. The sequencing input was CD4+ T cells from blood buffy coats. This receptor was obtained from a human donor in good health. The V call is TRBV19, the J call TRBJ1-3; D remains ambiguous. The CDR3 DNA reads TGTGCCAGTAGAACCGGAAACACCATATATTTT. It specifies CASRTGNTIYF.